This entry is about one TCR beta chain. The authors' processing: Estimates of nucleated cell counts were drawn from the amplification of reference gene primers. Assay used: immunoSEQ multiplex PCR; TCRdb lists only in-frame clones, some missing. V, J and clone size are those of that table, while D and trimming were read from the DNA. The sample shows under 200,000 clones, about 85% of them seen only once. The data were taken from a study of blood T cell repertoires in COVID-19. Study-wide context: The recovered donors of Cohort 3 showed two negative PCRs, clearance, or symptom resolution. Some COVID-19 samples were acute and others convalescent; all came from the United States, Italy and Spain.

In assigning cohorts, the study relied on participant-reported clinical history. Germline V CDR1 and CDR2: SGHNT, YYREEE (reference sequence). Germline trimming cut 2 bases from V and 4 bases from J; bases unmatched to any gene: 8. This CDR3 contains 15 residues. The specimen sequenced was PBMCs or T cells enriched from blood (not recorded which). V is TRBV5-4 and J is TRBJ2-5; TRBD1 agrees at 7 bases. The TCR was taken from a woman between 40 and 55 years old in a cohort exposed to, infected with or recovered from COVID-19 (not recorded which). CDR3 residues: CASSFIDAGGETQYF. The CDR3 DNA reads TGTGCCAGCAGCTTCATTGACGCAGGGGGAGAGACCCAGTACTTC.